This T cell receptor beta chain emerged from a study of read filtering for tumor transcriptome and immune sequencing. Every patient had bone marrow sampled while the disease was active. Molecular barcoded adaptors covering alpha/delta and beta/gamma chains were used on approximately 400 ng RNA. TCRdb reprocessed the reads via MiXCR and lists one record per CDR3 protein. The data hold 85,000 to 100,000 distinct CDR3 sequences, with about 22% observed a single time. The V and J ends lost 4 bases and 1 base respectively, with 18 bases between them. CDR1 and CDR2 from the germline V gene are SGHDT and YYEEEE. The CDR3 consists of 17 residues. This clonotype was found many times.

The TCR comes from a donor aged 40 or over with multiple myeloma. The chain carries TRBV5-6 and TRBJ2-1; D may be TRBD1 or TRBD2 (6 bases each). The sample was a population of CD138-negative cells sorted from bone marrow. The chain's CDR3 is CASSHWRGARSYNEQFF. Written as DNA, the CDR3 is TGTGCCAGCAGCCATTGGAGGGGGGCGAGGTCCTACAATGAGCAGTTCTTC.